This T cell receptor beta chain was captured in a study of blood T cell repertoires in COVID-19. About the study: Italy, Spain and the United States were the sources of the convalescent and acute COVID-19 samples. Nucleic acid was either cDNA or gDNA, and it came from T cells, B-cell-depleted T cells, or PBMCs.

The CDR3 sequence is 16 residues long. Germline lookup yields CDR1 SEHNR and CDR2 FQNEAQ (reference sequence). Trimming pared 5 bases from V and 5 bases from J, leaving 21 bases between. Per the original data handling: Estimates of nucleated cell counts were drawn from the amplification of reference gene primers. Libraries were prepared by immunoSEQ multiplex PCR; TCRdb keeps only in-frame clonotypes and omits some of them. V and J calls and clone size come straight from that table; D and trimming were deduced from the DNA. The sample yields a few hundred thousand clones, 84% seen once. The TCR was taken from a woman aged 60-70 years who had recovered from COVID-19. The chain links TRBV7-9 to TRBJ2-5; maybe TRBD1 (6 bases). What was sequenced was peripheral blood. CDR3 loop: CASSPVPMGAGETQYF. CDR3 coding DNA: TGTGCCAGCAGCCCAGTCCCGATGGGGGCAGGGGAGACCCAGTACTTC.